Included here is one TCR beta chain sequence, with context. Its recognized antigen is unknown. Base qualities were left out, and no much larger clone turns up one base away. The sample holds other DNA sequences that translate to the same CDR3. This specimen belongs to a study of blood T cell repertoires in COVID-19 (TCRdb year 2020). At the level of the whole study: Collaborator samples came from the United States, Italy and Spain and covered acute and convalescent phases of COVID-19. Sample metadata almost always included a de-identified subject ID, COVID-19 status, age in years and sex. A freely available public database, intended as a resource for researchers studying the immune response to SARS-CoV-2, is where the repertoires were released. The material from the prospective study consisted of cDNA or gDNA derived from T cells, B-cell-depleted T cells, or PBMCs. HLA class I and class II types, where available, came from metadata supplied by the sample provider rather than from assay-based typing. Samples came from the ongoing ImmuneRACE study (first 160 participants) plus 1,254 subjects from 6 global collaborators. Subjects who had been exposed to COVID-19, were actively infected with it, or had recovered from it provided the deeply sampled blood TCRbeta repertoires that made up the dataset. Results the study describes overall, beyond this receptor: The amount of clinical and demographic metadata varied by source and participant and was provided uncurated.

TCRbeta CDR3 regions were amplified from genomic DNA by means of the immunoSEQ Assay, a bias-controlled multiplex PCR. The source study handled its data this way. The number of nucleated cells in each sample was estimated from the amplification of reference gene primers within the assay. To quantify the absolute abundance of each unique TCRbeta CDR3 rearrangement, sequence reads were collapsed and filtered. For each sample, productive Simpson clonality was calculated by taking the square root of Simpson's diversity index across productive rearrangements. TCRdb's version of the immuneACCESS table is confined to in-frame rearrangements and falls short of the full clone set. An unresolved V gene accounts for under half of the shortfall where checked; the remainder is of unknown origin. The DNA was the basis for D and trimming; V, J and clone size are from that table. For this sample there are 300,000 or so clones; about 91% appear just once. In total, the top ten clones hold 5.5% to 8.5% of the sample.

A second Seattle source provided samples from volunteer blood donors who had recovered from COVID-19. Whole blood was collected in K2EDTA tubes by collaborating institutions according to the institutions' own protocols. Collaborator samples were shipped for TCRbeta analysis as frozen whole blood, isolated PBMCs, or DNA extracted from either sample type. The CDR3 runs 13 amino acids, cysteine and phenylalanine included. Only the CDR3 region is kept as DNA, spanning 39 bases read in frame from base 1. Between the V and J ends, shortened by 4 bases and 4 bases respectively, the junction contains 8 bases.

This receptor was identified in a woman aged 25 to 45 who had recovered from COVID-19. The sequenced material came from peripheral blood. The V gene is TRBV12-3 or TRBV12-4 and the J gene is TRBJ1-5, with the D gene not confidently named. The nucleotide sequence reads TGTGCCAGCAGTTCACCAGGAAATCAGCCCCAGCATTTT. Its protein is CASSSPGNQPQHF.